Below are 17 T cell receptor beta chains sequenced from a single sample in a study of blood T cell repertoires in COVID-19. Measured with immunoSEQ multiplex PCR; TCRdb has only the in-frame clones, and not every one. This table holds some 370,000 clones, 89% found once. Specimen: peripheral blood. The receptors shown here come from a middle-aged man with acute or convalescent COVID-19.

This chain joins TRBV30 and TRBJ2-1; 8 bases map to TRBD2. J lost 0 bases, V lost 2 bases, and 12 bases had no gene match. The CDR3 runs to 18 residues. The germline CDR1 and CDR2 sequences are GTSNPN and SVGIG (reference sequence). The CDR3 bases are TGTGCCTGGAGTCCCGGGGGGGCCCTTAGGAGCTCCTACAATGAGCAGTTCTTC. This gives the protein CAWSPGGALRSSYNEQFF.

The rearrangement uses TRBV5-4 and TRBJ2-1; D is perhaps TRBD1 (6 bases). This CDR3 is built from 16 residues. Trimming pared 3 bases from V and 1 base from J, leaving 14 bases between. CDR1 and CDR2 from the germline V gene are SGHNT and YYREEE (reference sequence). CDR3 DNA sequence: TGTGCCAGCAGCTCGGCCGGGACAAATTCCTACAATGAGCAGTTCTTC. Residues: CASSSAGTNSYNEQFF.

DNA for the CDR3: TGTGCCAGCAGTTACACTCGGGCAGGGGGAACAGATACGCAGTATTTT. It is translated as CASSYTRAGGTDTQYF. The chain combines TRBV6-5 with TRBJ2-3, with 7 positions matching TRBD1. Looked up from germline, CDR1 is MNHEY and CDR2 is SVGAGI. The length of the CDR3 is 16 residues. V shed 2 bases, J shed 3 bases, and the junction held 8 bases outside the gene matches.

The chain joins TRBV7-8 to TRBJ2-3, with D possibly TRBD2 on 6 matching bases. Between the trimmed V and J ends, which lost 1 base and 3 bases, there was a span of 17 bases. Per germline, CDR1 SGHVS and CDR2 FQNEAQ. The CDR3 runs 17 residues. CDR3 in amino acids: CASSLEPGLGRTDTQYF. CDR3 DNA: TGTGCCAGCAGCTTAGAACCGGGACTTGGGAGAACAGATACGCAGTATTTT.

This sequence joins TRBV7-9 and TRBJ1-2; D remains unclear. This CDR3 has 13 amino acids. Germline values: CDR1 SEHNR, CDR2 FQNEAQ (reference sequence). The germline V and J ends were trimmed by 1 base and 6 bases, with 9 bases remaining between them. As DNA, the CDR3 is TGTGCCAGCAGCTTAGGGGTCGGGAATGGCTACACCTTC. It encodes CASSLGVGNGYTF. Together with reference TRBV7-9 and TRBJ1-2, the CDR3 gives the full variable domain: DTGVSQNPRHKITKRGQNVTFRCDPISEHNRLYWYRQTLGQGPEFLTYFQNEAQLEKSRLLSDRFSAERPKGSFSTLEIQRTEQGDSAMYLCASSLGVGNGYTFGSGTRLTVV.

V is TRBV6-5 and J is TRBJ1-2; maybe TRBD1 (5 bases). V was clipped by 5 bases and J by 5 bases, with 12 bases between them. CDR1 and CDR2 (germline): MNHEY, SVGAGI. The CDR3 spans 13 residues. CDR3 sequence reads: CASSTGAGYGYTF. The CDR3 region has the DNA TGTGCCAGCAGTACCGGGGCGGGATATGGCTACACCTTC.

The rearrangement joins TRBV5-8 to TRBJ2-2; 9 nucleotides agree with TRBD1. The CDR3 is 16 residues long. The V segment lost 3 bases and the J segment 3 bases; nucleotides outside the gene matches: 6. Germline assignment: CDR1 SGHTS and CDR2 YDEGEE. The CDR3 coding sequence is TGTGCCAGCAGCTCACGGGACAGGGTGGACACCGGGGAGCTGTTTTTT. It codes for CASSSRDRVDTGELFF.

The rearrangement links TRBV29-1 to TRBJ1-1, with a weak D call TRBD1 (5 bases). CDR1 SQVTM and CDR2 ANQGSEA come from the germline V gene. The germline V and J ends were trimmed by 4 bases and 1 base, with 13 bases remaining between them. CDR3 length: 14 amino acids. The CDR3: CSVGHRDRNTEAFF. CDR3 in DNA: TGCAGCGTTGGCCATCGAGACAGGAACACTGAAGCTTTCTTT. The full variable domain, completed using reference TRBV29-1 and TRBJ1-1, is SAVISQKPSRDICQRGTSLTIQCQVDSQVTMMFWYRQQPGQSLTLIATANQGSEATYESGFVIDKFPISRPNLTFSTLTVSNMSPEDSSIYLCSVGHRDRNTEAFFGQGTRLTVV.

The chain joins TRBV30 to TRBJ2-2; D unresolved. V dropped 4 bases and J dropped 0 bases, with 3 bases sitting between them. The V gene's germline CDR1 is GTSNPN and CDR2 SVGIG (reference sequence). The CDR3 is made up of 12 amino acids. The CDR3 DNA sequence: TGTGCCTGGACAGCGAACACCGGGGAGCTGTTTTTT. Amino acids: CAWTANTGELFF.

This chain uses TRBV27 with TRBJ2-7; 7 nucleotides align to TRBD2. Germline values: CDR1 MNHEY, CDR2 SMNVEV (reference sequence). The CDR3 consists of 13 residues. V shed 3 bases and J 4 bases; nucleotides not matched to a gene: 3. CDR3 amino acids: CASSFGAGYEQYF. CDR3 nucleotide sequence: TGTGCCAGCAGTTTTGGAGCGGGGTACGAGCAGTACTTC.

J is TRBJ1-1 and V is TRBV10-3, with a possible D match to TRBD1 (6 bases). Trimming shortened V by 6 bases and J by 0 bases, and 8 bases separated the two germline ends. The CDR3 totals 13 residues. Germline V gene sequence: CDR1 ENHRY, CDR2 SYGVKD. In DNA, the CDR3 is TGTGCCATCAGGGACAGCATGAACACTGAAGCTTTCTTT. This codes for CAIRDSMNTEAFF.

Only a few counts were recorded for this clone. The chain combines TRBV5-1 with TRBJ2-3; TRBD2 aligns across 8 bases. From germline, CDR1 is SGHRS and CDR2 YFSETQ. The V gene end was trimmed by 0 bases and the J gene end by 0 bases; junction bases not matched to a gene: 3. The CDR3 runs 16 residues. CDR3 residues: CASSLGVAGSTDTQYF. CDR3 coding DNA: TGCGCCAGCAGCTTGGGGGTAGCGGGGAGCACAGATACGCAGTATTTT.

The DNA of the CDR3 is TGTGCCAGCAGCACCGGCCTAGCGCGGGCCTACGAGCAGTACTTC. Amino acid sequence: CASSTGLARAYEQYF. The genes are TRBV5-4 and TRBJ2-7; D is perhaps TRBD2 (6 bases). Trimming removed 4 bases at V and 2 bases at J, with 16 bases between. Germline CDR1 SGHNT, CDR2 YYREEE (reference sequence). The CDR3 has 15 residues.

This clone was counted between two and nine times. Here the CDR3 reads CASSLAHNTDTQYF. The CDR3 DNA reads as TGTGCCAGCAGCTTAGCGCACAACACAGATACGCAGTATTTT. The chain couples TRBV7-9 to TRBJ2-3; D ambiguous. The CDR3 sequence is 14 residues long. V lost 0 bases to trimming and J lost 2 bases, with 6 bases between them. Germline lookup yields CDR1 SEHNR and CDR2 FQNEAQ (reference sequence). The full variable domain, in which reference TRBV7-9 and TRBJ2-3 provide the parts outside the CDR3, is DTGVSQNPRHKITKRGQNVTFRCDPISEHNRLYWYRQTLGQGPEFLTYFQNEAQLEKSRLLSDRFSAERPKGSFSTLEIQRTEQGDSAMYLCASSLAHNTDTQYFGPGTRLTVL.

The CDR3 region is CASSVATGTGNNEQYF. The CDR3 nucleotides read TGTGCCAGCAGCGTAGCCACCGGGACAGGAAACAACGAGCAGTACTTC. The chain links TRBV9 to TRBJ2-7, with 8 bases that match TRBD1. V shed 0 bases and J 5 bases; nucleotides not matched to a gene: 10. Germline V gene lookup returns CDR1 SGDLS and CDR2 YYNGEE. This CDR3 contains 16 residues. Full variable domain (rest looked up from reference TRBV9 and TRBJ2-7): DSGVTQTPKHLITATGQRVTLRCSPRSGDLSVYWYQQSLDQGLQFLIQYYNGEERAKGNILERFSAQQFPDLHSELNLSSLELGDSALYFCASSVATGTGNNEQYFGPGTRLTVT.

The chain carries TRBV9 and TRBJ2-2; weak D call: TRBD2 (6 bases). The germline V gene encodes CDR1 SGDLS and CDR2 YYNGEE. CDR3 length equals 13 residues. Deletions cut 4 bases from V and 5 bases from J, with 9 bases between. CDR3 in amino acids: CASSLSGTGELFF. The CDR3 DNA follows: TGTGCCAGCAGCTTAAGCGGGACCGGGGAGCTGTTTTTT.

The chain carries TRBV4-1 and TRBJ2-3, with TRBD2 as a possible D gene (6 bases). Trimming pared 0 bases from V and 2 bases from J, leaving 21 bases between. Germline V lookup: CDR1 MGHRA, CDR2 YSYEKL. The CDR3 contains 19 residues. Here the CDR3 reads CASSQDFEVAATFTDTQYF. The CDR3 DNA follows: TGCGCCAGCAGCCAAGATTTTGAGGTAGCGGCGACCTTCACAGATACGCAGTATTTT.